Listed below are T cell receptor beta chains from one sample, sequenced in a study of blood T cell repertoires in COVID-19. Some clones are missing from TCRdb's copy, which holds only in-frame ones; the method was immunoSEQ multiplex PCR. The sample has 15,000 to 20,000 clones, approximately 90% seen once. Sample: peripheral blood. The receptors here all came from a human donor with active COVID-19. The donor label of this sample is uncertain. Both conserved end residues are part of each CDR3. The order of the fields is J gene, V gene, D gene, clone size, CDR3 protein, CDR3 DNA. D genes are given only for firm matches. Some rows mark clone size as missing; the rest say once, few, many or name a class of expanded clone.

j_call: TRBJ1-6
v_call: TRBV9
d_call: -
clone_size: -
cdr3_aa: CASSVGSGGRYNSPLHF
cdr3_nt: TGTGCCAGCAGCGTAGGATCTGGGGGCCGGTATAATTCACCCCTCCACTTT

j_call: TRBJ2-7
v_call: TRBV10-1
d_call: TRBD2
clone_size: -
cdr3_aa: CASSAPRGGYPTYEQYF
cdr3_nt: TGCGCCAGCAGTGCCCCCCGGGGAGGGTACCCTACCTACGAGCAGTACTTC

j_call: TRBJ2-3
v_call: TRBV5-6
d_call: TRBD2
clone_size: -
cdr3_aa: CASSWTSGGTDTQYF
cdr3_nt: TGTGCCAGCAGCTGGACTAGCGGGGGCACAGATACGCAGTATTTT

j_call: TRBJ1-2
v_call: TRBV7-9
d_call: -
clone_size: -
cdr3_aa: CASSFTGENYGYTF
cdr3_nt: TGTGCCAGCAGCTTTACAGGAGAAAACTATGGCTACACCTTC

j_call: TRBJ2-1
v_call: TRBV10-3
d_call: -
clone_size: -
cdr3_aa: CAISDRGDSYNEQFF
cdr3_nt: TGTGCCATCAGTGACAGGGGAGACTCCTACAATGAGCAGTTCTTC

j_call: TRBJ2-7
v_call: TRBV11-1
d_call: TRBD1
clone_size: -
cdr3_aa: CASPGQGRSRGQYF
cdr3_nt: TGTGCCAGCCCGGGACAGGGGAGGTCCAGGGGGCAGTACTTC

j_call: TRBJ2-7
v_call: TRBV7-2
d_call: -
clone_size: -
cdr3_aa: CASSLGQYVYEQYF
cdr3_nt: TGTGCCAGCAGCTTAGGACAATATGTGTACGAGCAGTACTTC

j_call: TRBJ2-3
v_call: TRBV24-1
d_call: -
clone_size: -
cdr3_aa: CATSDYSRDTQYF
cdr3_nt: TGTGCCACCAGTGACTACTCGCGGGATACGCAGTATTTT

j_call: TRBJ1-1
v_call: TRBV19
d_call: TRBD1
clone_size: few
cdr3_aa: CASSIQGANTEAFF
cdr3_nt: TGTGCCAGTAGTATACAGGGGGCAAACACTGAAGCTTTCTTT

j_call: TRBJ1-1
v_call: TRBV6-2/TRBV6-3
d_call: -
clone_size: once
cdr3_aa: CASSYQRLAPEAFF
cdr3_nt: TGTGCCAGCAGTTACCAGAGGCTTGCGCCTGAAGCTTTCTTT

j_call: TRBJ1-1
v_call: TRBV4-2
d_call: -
clone_size: -
cdr3_aa: CASSPQGFSEAFF
cdr3_nt: TGTGCCAGCAGCCCTCAGGGGTTCTCTGAAGCTTTCTTT

j_call: TRBJ2-5
v_call: TRBV6-2/TRBV6-3
d_call: TRBD1
clone_size: -
cdr3_aa: CASSYGFGTGGRETQYF
cdr3_nt: TGTGCCAGCAGTTACGGCTTTGGGACAGGGGGAAGAGAGACCCAGTACTTC

j_call: TRBJ2-3
v_call: TRBV9
d_call: TRBD2
clone_size: -
cdr3_aa: CASSVDRGAGPTDTQYF
cdr3_nt: TGTGCCAGCAGCGTAGATCGGGGAGCGGGGCCCACAGATACGCAGTATTTT

j_call: TRBJ1-3
v_call: TRBV6-6
d_call: -
clone_size: once
cdr3_aa: CASSYQGGSGNTIYF
cdr3_nt: TGTGCCAGCAGTTACCAGGGAGGGTCTGGAAACACCATATATTTT

j_call: TRBJ2-5
v_call: TRBV5-1
d_call: -
clone_size: -
cdr3_aa: CASSLSGLVQETQYF
cdr3_nt: TGCGCCAGCAGCTTGTCCGGACTCGTTCAAGAGACCCAGTACTTC

j_call: TRBJ2-7
v_call: TRBV5-6
d_call: -
clone_size: -
cdr3_aa: CASSLAGQGSSYEQYF
cdr3_nt: TGTGCCAGCAGCTTGGCCGGGCAGGGGAGCTCCTACGAGCAGTACTTC

j_call: TRBJ2-7
v_call: TRBV15
d_call: TRBD2
clone_size: once
cdr3_aa: CATSRGLSGGYEQYF
cdr3_nt: TGTGCCACCAGCAGAGGCCTATCCGGGGGGTACGAGCAGTACTTC

j_call: TRBJ1-2
v_call: TRBV5-5
d_call: -
clone_size: -
cdr3_aa: CASSLERWGGRRTF
cdr3_nt: TGTGCCAGCAGCTTGGAGAGGTGGGGGGGGCGGAGGACCTTC

j_call: TRBJ2-2
v_call: TRBV9
d_call: TRBD2
clone_size: few
cdr3_aa: CASSVDRLAGKSGELFF
cdr3_nt: TGTGCCAGCAGCGTAGACCGACTAGCGGGGAAGTCCGGGGAGCTGTTTTTT

j_call: TRBJ1-2
v_call: TRBV5-4
d_call: -
clone_size: -
cdr3_aa: CASSPKGGTDYGYTF
cdr3_nt: TGTGCCAGCAGCCCAAAAGGGGGTACGGACTATGGCTACACCTTC

j_call: TRBJ2-1
v_call: TRBV2
d_call: TRBD2
clone_size: -
cdr3_aa: CASSARVSGGDEQFF
cdr3_nt: TGTGCCAGCAGTGCCCGGGTTAGCGGGGGAGATGAGCAGTTCTTC

j_call: TRBJ2-6
v_call: TRBV6-6
d_call: TRBD1
clone_size: -
cdr3_aa: CASRPGTGDSGANVLTF
cdr3_nt: TGTGCCAGCCGTCCCGGGACAGGGGATTCTGGGGCCAACGTCCTGACTTTC

j_call: TRBJ1-5
v_call: TRBV3-1/TRBV3-2
d_call: -
clone_size: -
cdr3_aa: CASSRGRGEAQHF
cdr3_nt: TGTGCCAGCAGCCGGGGCCGGGGGGAAGCCCAGCATTTT

j_call: TRBJ1-6
v_call: TRBV27
d_call: -
clone_size: few
cdr3_aa: CASSFSSLSNSPLHF
cdr3_nt: TGTGCCAGCAGTTTTTCTAGTTTGAGCAATTCACCCCTCCACTTT

j_call: TRBJ2-7
v_call: TRBV2
d_call: TRBD2
clone_size: -
cdr3_aa: CASSEIASGGVYEQYF
cdr3_nt: TGTGCCAGCAGTGAAATAGCTAGCGGGGGGGTCTACGAGCAGTACTTC

j_call: TRBJ1-5
v_call: TRBV5-4
d_call: TRBD1
clone_size: -
cdr3_aa: CASSSDREQPQHF
cdr3_nt: TGTGCCAGCAGCTCGGACAGGGAACAGCCCCAGCATTTT

j_call: TRBJ2-5
v_call: TRBV27
d_call: -
clone_size: once
cdr3_aa: CASSAGGTQYF
cdr3_nt: TGTGCCAGCAGTGCCGGTGGGACCCAGTACTTC

j_call: TRBJ2-3
v_call: TRBV24-1
d_call: TRBD1
clone_size: -
cdr3_aa: CATSARDRGTDTQYF
cdr3_nt: TGTGCCACCAGTGCTCGGGACAGGGGCACAGATACGCAGTATTTT

j_call: TRBJ2-5
v_call: TRBV2
d_call: -
clone_size: -
cdr3_aa: CASSEYGLAPETQYF
cdr3_nt: TGTGCCAGCAGTGAATATGGGCTAGCCCCAGAGACCCAGTACTTC

j_call: TRBJ1-2
v_call: TRBV6-2/TRBV6-3
d_call: TRBD1
clone_size: few
cdr3_aa: CASSYLPGTALAGYTF
cdr3_nt: TGTGCCAGCAGTTACCTCCCCGGGACAGCTCTTGCTGGCTACACCTTC

j_call: TRBJ2-5
v_call: TRBV14
d_call: -
clone_size: -
cdr3_aa: CASSPTQYQETQYF
cdr3_nt: TGTGCCAGCAGCCCAACGCAGTACCAAGAGACCCAGTACTTC

j_call: TRBJ1-1
v_call: TRBV9
d_call: TRBD1
clone_size: -
cdr3_aa: CASSAEYGTGHTEAFF
cdr3_nt: TGTGCCAGCAGCGCGGAATACGGGACAGGGCACACTGAAGCTTTCTTT

j_call: TRBJ2-7
v_call: TRBV5-4
d_call: -
clone_size: once
cdr3_aa: CASSLDAFEQYF
cdr3_nt: TGTGCCAGCAGCTTGGATGCGTTCGAGCAGTACTTC

j_call: TRBJ1-5
v_call: TRBV5-5
d_call: TRBD1
clone_size: few
cdr3_aa: CASSWGQGAYGNQPQHF
cdr3_nt: TGTGCCAGCAGCTGGGGACAGGGGGCTTACGGCAATCAGCCCCAGCATTTT

j_call: TRBJ2-3
v_call: TRBV7-3
d_call: -
clone_size: -
cdr3_aa: CASSLRGDRTDTQYF
cdr3_nt: TGTGCCAGCAGCTTAAGGGGGGATCGCACAGATACGCAGTATTTT

j_call: TRBJ2-1
v_call: TRBV19
d_call: TRBD1
clone_size: -
cdr3_aa: CASSVGTGTFGEQFF
cdr3_nt: TGTGCCAGTAGTGTCGGGACAGGTACATTCGGTGAGCAGTTCTTC

j_call: TRBJ2-3
v_call: TRBV9
d_call: -
clone_size: -
cdr3_aa: CASSVPLGDTQYF
cdr3_nt: TGTGCCAGCAGCGTACCCTTGGGCGATACGCAGTATTTT

j_call: TRBJ2-3
v_call: TRBV6-5
d_call: -
clone_size: -
cdr3_aa: CASSYSTTRFTDTQYF
cdr3_nt: TGTGCCAGCAGTTACTCGACTACTCGTTTCACAGATACGCAGTATTTT

j_call: TRBJ2-7
v_call: TRBV15
d_call: -
clone_size: few
cdr3_aa: CATSRDPSGEQYF
cdr3_nt: TGTGCCACCAGCAGAGATCCATCGGGCGAGCAGTACTTC

j_call: TRBJ1-1
v_call: TRBV2
d_call: TRBD1
clone_size: -
cdr3_aa: CASSEEQGVNTEAFF
cdr3_nt: TGTGCCAGCAGTGAAGAGCAGGGGGTTAACACTGAAGCTTTCTTT

j_call: TRBJ2-5
v_call: TRBV6-4
d_call: TRBD2
clone_size: -
cdr3_aa: CASSASGGQETQYF
cdr3_nt: TGTGCCAGCAGTGCTAGCGGGGGGCAGGAGACCCAGTACTTC

j_call: TRBJ1-2
v_call: TRBV27
d_call: TRBD1
clone_size: once
cdr3_aa: CASTPGGSVNYGYTF
cdr3_nt: TGTGCCAGCACGCCAGGGGGATCTGTTAACTATGGCTACACCTTC

j_call: TRBJ1-5
v_call: TRBV6-5
d_call: -
clone_size: once
cdr3_aa: CATGWDQPQHF
cdr3_nt: TGTGCTACAGGATGGGATCAGCCCCAGCATTTT

j_call: TRBJ1-1
v_call: TRBV11-2
d_call: -
clone_size: -
cdr3_aa: CASRLGSGSEAFF
cdr3_nt: TGTGCCAGCAGGTTAGGGTCGGGGTCTGAAGCTTTCTTT

j_call: TRBJ1-5
v_call: TRBV2
d_call: -
clone_size: -
cdr3_aa: CASSGFLGPDQPQHF
cdr3_nt: TGTGCCAGCAGTGGATTTCTGGGGCCCGATCAGCCCCAGCATTTT

j_call: TRBJ2-7
v_call: TRBV6-5
d_call: TRBD2
clone_size: -
cdr3_aa: CASSYTGGTSADEQYF
cdr3_nt: TGTGCCAGCAGTTACACCGGCGGGACTAGCGCGGACGAGCAGTACTTC

j_call: TRBJ1-4
v_call: TRBV3-1/TRBV3-2
d_call: TRBD1
clone_size: -
cdr3_aa: CASSQDDLIAGQGNNEKLFF
cdr3_nt: TGTGCCAGCAGCCAAGATGACCTAATCGCTGGACAGGGCAATAATGAAAAACTGTTTTTT